This T cell receptor beta chain originates from a study of beta chain features in type 1 diabetes. All of the isolated RNA was reverse transcribed, so expressed TCRB transcripts were sequenced. The assay was immunoSEQ multiplex PCR, and TCRdb's table has in-frame clones only and misses some. This sample has some 330,000 clones, with roughly 12% found just once. Whole-study findings and limits: Shorter TCRB CDR3s, moderately but significantly so, were found in Type 1 diabetes patients in all four CD4+ subsets.

Of note for this clone: Antigen specificity is unknown.

The sequence was collected from a woman under 30 with type 1 diabetes. The sequencing input was naive CD4+ T cells from blood.

The CDR3 reads CASRGVGVGGPGELFF. CDR3 sequence (DNA): TGTGCCAGCAGGGGAGTGGGAGTAGGAGGTCCCGGGGAGCTGTTTTTT. V gene TRBV7-2 combines with J gene TRBJ2-2; maybe TRBD2 (5 bases). There are 16 residues in the CDR3. V lost 6 bases to trimming and J lost 6 bases, with 20 bases between them. Germline lookup yields CDR1 SGHTA and CDR2 FQGNSA.